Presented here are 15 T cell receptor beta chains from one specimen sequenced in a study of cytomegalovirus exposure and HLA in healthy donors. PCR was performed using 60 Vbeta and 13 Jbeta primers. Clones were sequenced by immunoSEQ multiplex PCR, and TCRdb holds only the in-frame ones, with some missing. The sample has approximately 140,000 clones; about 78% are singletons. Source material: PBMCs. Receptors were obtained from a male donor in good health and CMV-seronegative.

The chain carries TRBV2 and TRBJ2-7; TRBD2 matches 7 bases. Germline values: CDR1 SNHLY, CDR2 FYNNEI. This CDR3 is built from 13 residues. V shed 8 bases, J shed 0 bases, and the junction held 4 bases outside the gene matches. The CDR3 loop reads CASGASGSYEQYF. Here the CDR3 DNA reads TGTGCCAGCGGGGCTAGCGGCTCCTACGAGCAGTACTTC.

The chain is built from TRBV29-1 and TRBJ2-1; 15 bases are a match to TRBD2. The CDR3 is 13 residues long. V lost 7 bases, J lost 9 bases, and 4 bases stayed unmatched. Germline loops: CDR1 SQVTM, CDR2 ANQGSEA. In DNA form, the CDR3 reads TGCAGCGCCGGACTAGCGGGAGGGAGTGAGCAGTTCTTC. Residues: CSAGLAGGSEQFF.

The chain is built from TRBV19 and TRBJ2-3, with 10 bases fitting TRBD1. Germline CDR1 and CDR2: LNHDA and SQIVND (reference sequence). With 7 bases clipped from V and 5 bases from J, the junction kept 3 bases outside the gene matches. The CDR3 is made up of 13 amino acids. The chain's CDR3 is CASKTGGKDTQYF. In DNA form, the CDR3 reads TGTGCCAGTAAGACAGGGGGCAAAGATACGCAGTATTTT.

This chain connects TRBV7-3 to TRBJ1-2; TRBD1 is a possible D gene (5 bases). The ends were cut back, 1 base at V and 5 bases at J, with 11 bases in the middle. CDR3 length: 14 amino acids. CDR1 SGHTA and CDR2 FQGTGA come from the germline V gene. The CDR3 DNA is TGTGCCAGCAGCTTAAATGTGGGGCCATATGGCTACACCTTC. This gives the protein CASSLNVGPYGYTF.

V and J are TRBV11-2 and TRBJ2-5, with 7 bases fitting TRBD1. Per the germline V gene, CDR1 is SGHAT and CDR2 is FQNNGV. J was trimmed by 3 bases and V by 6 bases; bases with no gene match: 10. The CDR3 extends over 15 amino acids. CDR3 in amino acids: CASRNIRGSKETQYF. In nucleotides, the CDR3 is TGTGCCAGCAGAAACATCAGGGGGAGTAAAGAGACCCAGTACTTC.

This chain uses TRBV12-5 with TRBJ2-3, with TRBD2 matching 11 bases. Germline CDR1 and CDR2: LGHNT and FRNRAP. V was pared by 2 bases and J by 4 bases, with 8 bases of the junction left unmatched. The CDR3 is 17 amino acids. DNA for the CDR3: TGTGCTAGTGGTTTGTCCGCTAGCGGGAGGACCGCAGATACGCAGTATTTT. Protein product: CASGLSASGRTADTQYF. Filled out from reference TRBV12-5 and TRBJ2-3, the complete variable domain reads DARVTQTPRHKVTEMGQEVTMRCQPILGHNTVFWYRQTMMQGLELLAYFRNRAPLDDSGMPKDRFSAEMPDATLATLKIQPSEPRDSAVYFCASGLSASGRTADTQYFGPGTRLTVL.

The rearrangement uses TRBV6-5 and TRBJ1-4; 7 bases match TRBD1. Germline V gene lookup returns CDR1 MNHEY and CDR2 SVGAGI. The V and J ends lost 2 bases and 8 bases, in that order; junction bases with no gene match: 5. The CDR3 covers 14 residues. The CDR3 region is CASSYDREYEKLFF. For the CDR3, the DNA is TGTGCCAGCAGTTACGACAGGGAATACGAAAAACTGTTTTTT.

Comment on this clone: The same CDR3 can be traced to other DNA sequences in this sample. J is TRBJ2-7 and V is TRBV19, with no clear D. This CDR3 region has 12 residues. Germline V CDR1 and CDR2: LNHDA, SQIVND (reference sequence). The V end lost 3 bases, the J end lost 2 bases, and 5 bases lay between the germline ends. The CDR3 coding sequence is TGTGCCAGTAGTATGAGTCCCTACGAGCAGTACTTC. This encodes CASSMSPYEQYF.

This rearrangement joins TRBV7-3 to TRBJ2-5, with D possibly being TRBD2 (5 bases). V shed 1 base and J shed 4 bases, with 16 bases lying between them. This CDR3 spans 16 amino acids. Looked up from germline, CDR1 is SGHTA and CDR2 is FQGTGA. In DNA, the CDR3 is TGTGCCAGCAGCTTAAGCGGCGGACTGAAACGAGAGACCCAGTACTTC. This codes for CASSLSGGLKRETQYF.

The CDR3 protein is CAWSALDRGRNEQFF. DNA of the CDR3: TGTGCCTGGAGCGCCCTGGACAGGGGTCGAAATGAGCAGTTCTTC. V is TRBV30 and J is TRBJ2-1; TRBD1 aligns across 9 bases. Looked up from germline, CDR1 is GTSNPN and CDR2 is SVGIG (reference sequence). V lost 3 bases to trimming and J lost 7 bases; unmatched junction nucleotides: 10. The CDR3 length is 15 residues.

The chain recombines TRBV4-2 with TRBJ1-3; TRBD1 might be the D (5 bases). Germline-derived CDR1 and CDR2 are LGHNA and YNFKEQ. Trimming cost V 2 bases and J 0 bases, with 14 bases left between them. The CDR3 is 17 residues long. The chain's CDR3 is CASSQFIQEHSGNTIYF. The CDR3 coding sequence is TGTGCCAGCAGCCAATTTATACAGGAGCACTCTGGAAACACCATATATTTT.

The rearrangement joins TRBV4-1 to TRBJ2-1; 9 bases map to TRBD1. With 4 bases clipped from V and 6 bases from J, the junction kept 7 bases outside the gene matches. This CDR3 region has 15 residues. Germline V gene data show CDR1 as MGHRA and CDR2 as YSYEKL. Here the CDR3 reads CASSPGTGPLNEQFF. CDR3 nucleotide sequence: TGCGCCAGCAGCCCCGGGACAGGGCCTCTCAATGAGCAGTTCTTC.

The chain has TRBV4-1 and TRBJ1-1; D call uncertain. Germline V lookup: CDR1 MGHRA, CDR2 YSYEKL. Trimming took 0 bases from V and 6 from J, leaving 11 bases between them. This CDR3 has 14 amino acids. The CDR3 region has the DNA TGCGCCAGCAGCCAAGACCCCCTAGTCCCTGAAGCTTTCTTT. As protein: CASSQDPLVPEAFF.

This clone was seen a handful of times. CDR3 region: CASSPRDSAYGYTF. DNA for the CDR3: TGTGCCAGCAGCCCTAGGGACAGTGCCTATGGCTACACCTTC. The chain carries TRBV7-2 and TRBJ1-2; the match to TRBD1 covers 7 bases. Per germline, CDR1 SGHTA and CDR2 FQGNSA. The CDR3 is 14 residues long. J gave up 4 bases and V 5 bases, and 7 bases lay outside the gene matches.

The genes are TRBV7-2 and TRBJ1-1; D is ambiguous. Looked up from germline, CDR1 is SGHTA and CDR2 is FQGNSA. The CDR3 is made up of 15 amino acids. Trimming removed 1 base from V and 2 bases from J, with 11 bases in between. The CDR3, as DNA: TGTGCCAGCAGCTTAGGGTACAGCCTCAACACTGAAGCTTTCTTT. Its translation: CASSLGYSLNTEAFF.